Below are 21 T cell receptor beta chains sequenced from a single sample in a study of molecular identifiers for immune sequencing clone quantification. TCRdb analysed the PCR reads with MiXCR anew, one entry per CDR3 protein. This table holds about 510,000 distinct CDR3 sequences, 20% to 25% found once. Sequences were obtained from naive CD8+ T cells from blood, with Jurkat cell RNA spiked in. Subset described: FACS-sorted CD8+CD4-CCR7+CD45RA+ naive T cells. The receptors shown here come from a human donor in good health. Some libraries in this study had Jurkat cell RNA spiked in.

This clonotype was counted ten times or more. V usage is TRBV30 and J usage is TRBJ2-2; the D call may be TRBD1 or TRBD2 (5 bases each). CDR3 size: 14 residues. Germline V gene lookup returns CDR1 GTSNPN and CDR2 SVGIG (reference sequence). V lost 3 bases, J lost 3 bases, and 11 bases lay in between. The CDR3 protein is CAWSGAGYTGELFF. Here the CDR3 DNA reads TGTGCCTGGAGCGGGGCAGGATACACCGGGGAGCTGTTTTTT. Combining the CDR3 with reference TRBV30 and TRBJ2-2 gives the whole variable domain SQTIHQWPATLVQPVGSPLSLECTVEGTSNPNLYWYRQAAGRGLQLLFYSVGIGQISSEVPQNLSASRPQDRQFILSSKKLLLSDSGFYLCAWSGAGYTGELFFGEGSRLTVL.

This clonotype was detected a few times. The J gene is TRBJ2-7, the V gene TRBV7-9; D remains ambiguous. The CDR3 is made up of 11 amino acids. The germline V and J ends were trimmed by 5 bases and 6 bases, with 8 bases remaining between them. Germline V gene lookup returns CDR1 SEHNR and CDR2 FQNEAQ (reference sequence). The CDR3 is CASSPRFEQYF. The CDR3 bases are TGTGCCAGCAGCCCTCGATTCGAGCAGTACTTC.

This clonotype has only a few counts. This chain uses TRBV27 with TRBJ2-1, with 8 bases matching TRBD2. The CDR3 contains 15 residues. Germline assignment: CDR1 MNHEY and CDR2 SMNVEV (reference sequence). Trimming cost V 0 bases and J 8 bases; bases outside gene matches: 6. The CDR3 here is CASSLSSGSQDEQFF. DNA for the CDR3: TGTGCCAGCAGTTTATCGAGCGGGAGTCAGGATGAGCAGTTCTTC.

The sample holds a few counts of this clonotype. This sequence joins TRBV30 and TRBJ2-3; D is unresolved. Germline CDR1 reads GTSNPN; CDR2 reads SVGIG (reference sequence). V was cut by 0 bases and J by 5 bases, with 6 bases left in between. The CDR3 covers 12 residues. CDR3 residues: CAWSVTVDTQYF. The DNA of the CDR3 is TGTGCCTGGAGTGTTACCGTAGATACGCAGTATTTT.

As concerns this clonotype: This may stem from a read error, because a much larger clone lies one nucleotide away. CDR3 in DNA: TGCAGTGCTAGAGGGGTCTTACCCACTAGCACAGATACGCGGTATTTT. It specifies CSARGVLPTSTDTRYF. V is TRBV20-1 and J is TRBJ2-3; a weak D match, TRBD2 (6 bases). In germline, CDR1 is DFQATT, CDR2 SNEGSKA (reference sequence). CDR3 length: 16 amino acids.

This clonotype has ten or more counts. The gene calls are TRBV5-1 and TRBJ2-1, with 10 bases identical to TRBD2. V was clipped by 4 bases and J by 6 bases; unmatched bases: 13. CDR3 size: 17 residues. CDR1 and CDR2 from the germline V gene are SGHRS and YFSETQ. The CDR3 reads CASSVGKVAGGPNEQFF. CDR3 coding DNA: TGCGCCAGCAGCGTTGGTAAGGTAGCGGGGGGCCCCAATGAGCAGTTCTTC. The full variable domain, its missing parts supplied by reference TRBV5-1 and TRBJ2-1, is KAGVTQTPRYLIKTRGQQVTLSCSPISGHRSVSWYQQTPGQGLQFLFEYFSETQRNKGNFPGRFSGRQFSNSRSEMNVSTLELGDSALYLCASSVGKVAGGPNEQFFGPGTRLTVL.

This clonotype was detected only a few times. The chain joins TRBV7-9 to TRBJ2-7; the match to TRBD1 covers 9 bases. Germline V lookup: CDR1 SEHNR, CDR2 FQNEAQ (reference sequence). V trimming: 5 bases; J trimming: 3 bases; junction bases outside the gene matches: 8. The CDR3 loop spans 15 amino acids. The CDR3 loop reads CASSPTGTGLYEQYF. DNA of the CDR3: TGTGCCAGCAGCCCGACCGGGACAGGGCTCTACGAGCAGTACTTC.

This clonotype came up many times. The rearrangement uses TRBV20-1 and TRBJ2-7; 8 nucleotides agree with TRBD2. V dropped 5 bases and J dropped 2; count of bases not matched to a gene: 2. Germline loops: CDR1 DFQATT, CDR2 SNEGSKA (reference sequence). The CDR3 covers 12 residues. Here the CDR3 DNA reads TGCAGTGCTCCGGGACTAGCCTACGAGCAGTACTTC. Encoded protein: CSAPGLAYEQYF.

The chain has TRBV4-3 and TRBJ2-2; D is unresolved. The CDR3 has 15 residues. Germline CDR1 and CDR2: LGHNA and YSLEER. Trimming stripped 0 bases from V and 5 bases from J, with 10 bases between. DNA of the CDR3: TGCGCCAGCAGCCAAGATTTGGCGGTTACCGGGGAGCTGTTTTTT. Encoded protein: CASSQDLAVTGELFF.

About this clonotype: One base away lies a much larger clone, so this may be a sequencing read error. J is TRBJ1-1 and V is TRBV29-1; D gene unclear. This CDR3 contains 12 residues. Germline loops: CDR1 SQVTM, CDR2 ANQGSEA. CDR3 region: CGVDWQNTEAFF. CDR3 coding DNA: TGCGGCGTTGACTGGCAGAACACTGAAGCTTTCTTT.

This clonotype was found a few times. This rearrangement joins TRBV30 to TRBJ1-4, with 9 bases fitting TRBD1. The CDR3 runs to 13 residues. Germline V lookup: CDR1 GTSNPN, CDR2 SVGIG (reference sequence). The J segment lost 2 bases and the V segment lost 8 bases, leaving 3 bases of the junction unmatched. The CDR3 here is CAGDRDTNEKLFF. The CDR3 bases are TGTGCCGGGGACAGGGACACTAATGAAAAACTGTTTTTT.

The chain has TRBV7-9 and TRBJ2-3; D not resolved. CDR3 length: 15 residues. Trimming cost V 0 bases and J 0 bases, with 7 bases left between them. Germline CDR1 SEHNR, CDR2 FQNEAQ (reference sequence). The CDR3 sequence is CASSLAYTSTDTQYF. DNA for the CDR3: TGTGCCAGCAGCTTAGCGTATACCAGCACAGATACGCAGTATTTT.

With respect to this clonotype: With a much larger clone just one base away, this may be a read error. CDR3 loop: CSARGWGPVYGRRTDTQYF. CDR3 coding DNA: TGCAGTGCTAGAGGATGGGGTCCGGTTTACGGGAGAAGAACAGATACGCAGTATTTT. The rearrangement joins TRBV20-1 to TRBJ2-3; TRBD2 might be the D (6 bases). The germline gives CDR1 DFQATT, CDR2 SNEGSKA (reference sequence). Trimming shortened V by 1 base and J by 3 bases, and 26 bases separated the two germline ends. CDR3 length: 19 amino acids.

This clonotype has more than one count but fewer than ten. The genes are TRBV2 and TRBJ2-3; D may be TRBD1 or TRBD2 (6 bases each). CDR3 length: 14 residues. Trimming stripped 10 bases from V and 1 base from J, with 15 bases between. Germline CDR1 and CDR2: SNHLY and FYNNEI. This chain's CDR3 is CATQGGSGTDTQYF. The CDR3 nucleotides read TGTGCCACCCAAGGGGGGTCGGGCACAGATACGCAGTATTTT.

Notes on this clonotype: Compared with germline, one end of the junction differs, possibly owing to a read error. The CDR3 loop is CASRYSGISSPLHF. In DNA form, the CDR3 reads TGTGCCAGCAGATACTCAGGGATTTCCTCACCCCTCCACTTT. V is TRBV6-5 and J is TRBJ1-6; D might be TRBD1 (5 bases). This CDR3 region has 14 residues. In germline, CDR1 is MNHEY, CDR2 SVGAGI.

Of note for this clonotype: This may be a read error: a much more frequent sequence differs by one nucleotide. The genes are TRBV4-3 and TRBJ2-7; D possibly uses TRBD1 or TRBD2 (5 bases each). Germline CDR1 is LGHNA and CDR2 is YSLEER. This CDR3 has 14 amino acids. CDR3 DNA: TGCGCCAGCAGCGTCCGGGACCCCTCCTACGAGCAGCACTTC. The encoded protein is CASSVRDPSYEQHF.

The CDR3 loop reads CASWDRGDTGELFF. CDR3 sequence (DNA): TGTGCCTCTTGGGACAGGGGAGACACCGGGGAGCTGTTTTTT. This chain uses TRBV2 with TRBJ2-2; 10 positions match TRBD1. The CDR3 length is 14 residues. Germline V lookup: CDR1 SNHLY, CDR2 FYNNEI. V shed 11 bases, J shed 3 bases, and the junction held 6 bases outside the gene matches.

The sample holds a few counts of this clonotype. This chain links TRBV20-1 with TRBJ2-5; maybe TRBD1 (6 bases). Trimming removed 3 bases from V and 5 bases from J, with 10 bases in between. The CDR3 consists of 12 residues. Looked up from germline, CDR1 is DFQATT and CDR2 is SNEGSKA (reference sequence). The CDR3 protein is CSARGAEETQYF. For the CDR3, the DNA is TGCAGTGCTAGGGGGGCCGAGGAGACCCAGTACTTC.

The V and J genes are TRBV7-9 and TRBJ2-7, with 7 bases that match TRBD1. The J segment lost 0 bases and the V segment lost 4 bases, leaving 9 bases of the junction unmatched. The CDR3 is 16 amino acids. Germline CDR1 reads SEHNR; CDR2 reads FQNEAQ (reference sequence). CDR3 sequence reads: CASSSHTGESSYEQYF. CDR3 DNA: TGTGCCAGCAGCTCACATACAGGGGAAAGCTCCTACGAGCAGTACTTC.

A remark on this clonotype: One end of the junction fails to match germline, which may point to a read error. The rearrangement uses TRBV7-7 and TRBJ2-2; 8 nucleotides agree with TRBD2. CDR1 and CDR2 from the germline V gene are SSHAT and FNYEAQ (reference sequence). The length of the CDR3 is 15 residues. The CDR3 spells CASSHISGMDGEPFF. CDR3 sequence (DNA): TGTGCTAGCAGCCACATTAGCGGGATGGACGGGGAGCCGTTTTTT.

The J gene is TRBJ1-6, the V gene TRBV10-3, with unresolved D. Deletions cut 5 bases from V and 6 bases from J, with 5 bases between. CDR1 is ENHRY, CDR2 SYGVKD, per germline. CDR3 length equals 12 residues. The CDR3 DNA is TGTGCCATCAGTCCGGGTAATTCACCCCTCCACTTT. Translation: CAISPGNSPLHF.